A selection of T cell receptor beta chains follows, all from one sample in a study of blood T cell repertoires in COVID-19. Method: immunoSEQ multiplex PCR; TCRdb's copy keeps in-frame clones and lacks some. Of about 210,000 clones listed, about four fifths are singletons. Sequencing input: peripheral blood. These receptors came from a woman between 45 and 65 years old with active or convalescent COVID-19. CDR3s include the opening cysteine and the closing phenylalanine or tryptophan. The D gene is left open where the match is weak. Clone sizes are given selectively: once, few, many, or a class where the clone is expanded.

cdr3_nt	cdr3_aa	d_call	v_call	j_call	clone_size
TGTGCCAGTAACCTACAGGGGGGTCAGCCCCAGCATTTT	CASNLQGGQPQHF	TRBD1	TRBV19	TRBJ1-5	-
TGTGCCAGCAGTCTGAGGTCGAAAACTGAAGCTTTCTTT	CASSLRSKTEAFF	-	TRBV28	TRBJ1-1	-
TGTGCCAGCAGCTTAGGACGGGAGGGCCAGGGTAATGAGCAGTTCTTC	CASSLGREGQGNEQFF	TRBD2	TRBV11-1	TRBJ2-1	-
TGCGCCAGCAGTTCGGGGGGGCCGGGTCAGCCCCAGCATTTT	CASSSGGPGQPQHF	-	TRBV10-1	TRBJ1-5	-
TGTGCCAGCAGCCAAGATTTCGGGGGTGGCTACACCTTC	CASSQDFGGGYTF	-	TRBV3-1/TRBV3-2	TRBJ1-2	-
TGTGCCAGCATCCGAGGACAGGGTGGGGAAAAACTGTTTTTT	CASIRGQGGEKLFF	TRBD1	TRBV7-9	TRBJ1-4	-
TGTGCCAGCAGTCCGGACAGCTCTGGAAACACCATATATTTT	CASSPDSSGNTIYF	-	TRBV28	TRBJ1-3	-
TGTGCCAGCGACCATGACAGAACCTATGGCTACACCTTC	CASDHDRTYGYTF	-	TRBV11-2	TRBJ1-2	-
TGTGCCAGCAGTTTGGAAGGGGACAGGGTGGGGCATTTT	CASSLEGDRVGHF	TRBD1	TRBV28	TRBJ1-5	-
TGTGCCAGCAGTATGGGGACAGGGGCAAAAAATGGCTACACCTTC	CASSMGTGAKNGYTF	TRBD1	TRBV6-5	TRBJ1-2	-
TGCAGTGCTAGTAGAGGGGGACAGGGGGCTTCACCCCTCCACTTT	CSASRGGQGASPLHF	TRBD1	TRBV20-1	TRBJ1-6	-
TGCAGCGCCTCCCGGAGTGAAAAACTGTTTTTT	CSASRSEKLFF	-	TRBV29-1	TRBJ1-4	-
TGTGCCAGCAGCCCACGGGGGGGTTCTTCCACCGGGGAGCTGTTTTTT	CASSPRGGSSTGELFF	TRBD2	TRBV7-3	TRBJ2-2	-
TGTGCCAGCAGTCCAGGGCTGCGGCAGCCCCAGCATTTT	CASSPGLRQPQHF	-	TRBV2	TRBJ1-5	few
TGCGCCAGCAGTCAATCGCCCGGGCACTGGACAGGGGGCGATGGGGCCAACGTCCTGACTTTC	CASSQSPGHWTGGDGANVLTF	TRBD1	TRBV23-1	TRBJ2-6	-
TGTGCCAGCAGCTTGATTCAGGGCCACTATGGCTACACCTTC	CASSLIQGHYGYTF	-	TRBV5-6	TRBJ1-2	-
TGTGCCAGCAGCTTAGGGTGGGCATCAACTAATGAAAAACTGTTTTTT	CASSLGWASTNEKLFF	-	TRBV7-8	TRBJ1-4	-
TGTGCCAGCAGTCAACAGGGACCCGAAGCTTTCTTT	CASSQQGPEAFF	-	TRBV2	TRBJ1-1	-
TGTGCCACCACGGGGGGGACGAACACTGAAGCTTTCTTT	CATTGGTNTEAFF	-	TRBV24-1	TRBJ1-1	once
TGCGCCAGCAGCTCACAGGGGGGTAGCACTGAAGCTTTCTTT	CASSSQGGSTEAFF	TRBD1	TRBV5-1	TRBJ1-1	-
TGTGCCAGCAGTTTGCGACATATGAATGAAGCTTTCTTT	CASSLRHMNEAFF	-	TRBV6-5	TRBJ1-1	-
TGCGCCAGCAGTTGGGACAGGCGCAACTATGGCTACACCTTC	CASSWDRRNYGYTF	TRBD1	TRBV10-2	TRBJ1-2	-
TGTGCCAGCAGGAGAGGGAATTCACCCCTCCACTTT	CASRRGNSPLHF	-	TRBV5-8	TRBJ1-6	-
TGCGCCAGCAGCCAAGAGGGGTCACTAGCGACGAACACCGGGGAGCTGTTTTTT	CASSQEGSLATNTGELFF	TRBD2	TRBV4-1	TRBJ2-2	-
TGTGCCAGCAGCCAAGCGGCAGGGCAGGTTTATGGCTACACCTTC	CASSQAAGQVYGYTF	-	TRBV3-1/TRBV3-2	TRBJ1-2	-
TGTGCCAGTCGGGACAGGGAACAACTTACGGGTTTAGAAGAGAGCAATCAGCCCCAGCATTTT	CASRDREQLTGLEESNQPQHF	TRBD1	TRBV28	TRBJ1-5	-
TGTGCCAGCAGTCCCCCGACTAGCGGGGGCACAGATACGCAGTATTTT	CASSPPTSGGTDTQYF	TRBD2	TRBV27	TRBJ2-3	-
TGTGCCAGCAGTATGGGACAGGGGATCCGTGGCTACACCTTC	CASSMGQGIRGYTF	TRBD1	TRBV27	TRBJ1-2	-
TGTGCCAGCAGCTTGGATGTAGCGGGATTGGCAGATACGCAGTATTTT	CASSLDVAGLADTQYF	TRBD2	TRBV5-6	TRBJ2-3	-
TGTGCCAGCAGCGTACAGGGGGCTTGGGACTATGGCTACACCTTC	CASSVQGAWDYGYTF	TRBD1	TRBV9	TRBJ1-2	-
TGTGCCAGCAGTTTACTCGGGTCTAACTATGGCTACACCTTC	CASSLLGSNYGYTF	-	TRBV28	TRBJ1-2	-